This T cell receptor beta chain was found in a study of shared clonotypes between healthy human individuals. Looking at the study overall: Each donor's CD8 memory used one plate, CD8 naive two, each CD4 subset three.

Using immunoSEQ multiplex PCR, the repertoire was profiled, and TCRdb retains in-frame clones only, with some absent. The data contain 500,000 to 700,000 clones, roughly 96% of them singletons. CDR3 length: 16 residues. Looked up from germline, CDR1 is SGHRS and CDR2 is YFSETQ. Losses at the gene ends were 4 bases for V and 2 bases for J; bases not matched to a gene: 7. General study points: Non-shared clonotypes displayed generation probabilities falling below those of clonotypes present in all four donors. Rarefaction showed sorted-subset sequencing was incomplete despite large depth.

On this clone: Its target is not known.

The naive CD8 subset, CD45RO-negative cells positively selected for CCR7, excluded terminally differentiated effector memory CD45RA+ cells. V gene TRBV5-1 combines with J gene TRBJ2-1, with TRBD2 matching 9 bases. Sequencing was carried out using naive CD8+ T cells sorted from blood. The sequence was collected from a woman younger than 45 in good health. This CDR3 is CASSLGTSSAYNEQFF. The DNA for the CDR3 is TGCGCCAGCAGCCTAGGGACTAGCTCTGCCTACAATGAGCAGTTCTTC.